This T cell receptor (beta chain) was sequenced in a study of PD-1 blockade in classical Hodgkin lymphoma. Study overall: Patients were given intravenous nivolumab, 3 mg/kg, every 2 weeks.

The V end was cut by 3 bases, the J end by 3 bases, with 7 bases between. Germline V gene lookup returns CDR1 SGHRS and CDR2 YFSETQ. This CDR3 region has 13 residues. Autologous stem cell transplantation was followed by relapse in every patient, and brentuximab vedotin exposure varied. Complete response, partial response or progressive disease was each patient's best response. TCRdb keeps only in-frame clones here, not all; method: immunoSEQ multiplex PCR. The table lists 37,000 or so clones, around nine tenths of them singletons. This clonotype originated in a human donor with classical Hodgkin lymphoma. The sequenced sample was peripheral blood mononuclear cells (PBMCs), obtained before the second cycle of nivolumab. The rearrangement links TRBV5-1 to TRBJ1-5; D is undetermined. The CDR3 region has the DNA TGCGCCAGCAGCTCCGGGATCAATCAGCCCCAGCATTTT. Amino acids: CASSSGINQPQHF.